This record concerns one TCR beta chain sequence. Clones were read by immunoSEQ multiplex PCR, and TCRdb kept only the in-frame ones, dropping some. The table records 390,000 or so clones, around four fifths of them present only once. These data are taken from a study of blood T cell repertoires in COVID-19. Across the study: T cells, B-cell-depleted T cells, or PBMCs provided the cDNA or gDNA that served as material.

The V end was cut by 1 base, the J end by 8 bases, with 14 bases between. Germline CDR1 and CDR2: SGHVS and FNYEAQ. This CDR3 is built from 14 residues. Participants came from 20 to 25 US areas, aged roughly 18 to 89 years. The origin of this receptor is a woman aged 45-60 years who had recovered from COVID-19. The sequencing sample was made of PBMCs or T cells enriched from blood (not recorded which). This chain connects TRBV7-6 to TRBJ1-2; D gene unclear. DNA of the CDR3: TGTGCCAGCAGCTTAGGGCGGGCGTCTGGGGGCTACACCTTC. Translating gives CASSLGRASGGYTF. Complete variable domain (other parts from reference TRBV7-6 and TRBJ1-2): GAGVSQSPRYKVTKRGQDVALRCDPISGHVSLYWYRQALGQGPEFLTYFNYEAQQDKSGLPNDRFSAERPEGSISTLTIQRTEQRDSAMYRCASSLGRASGGYTFGSGTRLTVV.